These T cell receptor beta chains were read from a single sample in a study of Ad26.COV2.S vaccination and SARS-CoV-2 variants. Measured with immunoSEQ multiplex PCR; TCRdb has only the in-frame clones, and not every one. The repertoire holds just over 350,000 clones, with roughly 85% as singletons. The material sequenced was peripheral blood, taken in a trial of Ad26.COV2.S vaccine versus placebo. These TCRs come from a person aged 18 to 65 who received the Ad26.COV2.S COVID-19 vaccine or a placebo. Each CDR3 is given with its conserved first and last residue. The D gene is left open where the match is weak. Clone size is given for some rows only: seen once, a few or many times, or a class if the clone is expanded.

d_call,v_call,clone_size,j_call,cdr3_nt,cdr3_aa
-,TRBV5-1,-,TRBJ2-1,TGCGCCAGCAGCTCTTACCAGGGTACCCATGAGCAGTTCTTC,CASSSYQGTHEQFF
TRBD1,TRBV11-3,-,TRBJ2-1,TGTGCCAGCAGCGGAAACAGGGGTAGCTCCTACAATGAGCAGTTCTTC,CASSGNRGSSYNEQFF
-,TRBV24-1,once,TRBJ2-5,TGTGCCACCAGTTCTTCGCGGGGTAGTTCAAGAGAGACCCAGTACTTC,CATSSSRGSSRETQYF
-,TRBV6-5,few,TRBJ1-1,TGTGCCAGCAGTTCACCTCGGCAGGCGATTAACACTGAAGCTTTCTTT,CASSSPRQAINTEAFF
-,TRBV9,-,TRBJ1-2,TGTGCCAGCAGCGTAGTCAGGGACGGGACCAACTATGGCTACACCTTC,CASSVVRDGTNYGYTF
TRBD1,TRBV10-3,-,TRBJ2-7,TGTGCCATCAGGGGACAGGGGGCATTCGACGAGCAGTACTTC,CAIRGQGAFDEQYF
TRBD2,TRBV6-1,-,TRBJ2-1,TGTGCCAGCAGTGACCTAGCGGGGGGTTACAATGAGCAGTTCTTC,CASSDLAGGYNEQFF
TRBD1,TRBV6-6,-,TRBJ2-1,TGTGCCAGCAGTTACTCATCGGGACAGGGGATCAATGAGCAGTTCTTC,CASSYSSGQGINEQFF
TRBD2,TRBV5-1,-,TRBJ2-7,TGCGCCAGCAGTACTAGAGGACTAGCGAGGACCTACGAGCAGTACTTC,CASSTRGLARTYEQYF
-,TRBV9,-,TRBJ2-1,TGTGCCAGCAGCACCAACAATGAGCAGTTCTTC,CASSTNNEQFF
-,TRBV29-1,-,TRBJ2-3,TGCAGCGTAACCCTACAGGGGGGGAGGACAGATACGCAGTATTTT,CSVTLQGGRTDTQYF
-,TRBV30,-,TRBJ1-2,TGTGCCTGGGGGGGACACGGGAACTATGGCTACACCTTC,CAWGGHGNYGYTF
TRBD2,TRBV5-1,-,TRBJ2-1,TGCGCCAGCAGCTTGGCGGCGGGGGGGTACAATGAGCAGTTCTTC,CASSLAAGGYNEQFF
TRBD2,TRBV5-1,-,TRBJ2-7,TGCGCCAGCAGCCCCCAACCCCCGGGAGGTGCATCCTACGAGCAGTACTTC,CASSPQPPGGASYEQYF
TRBD2,TRBV7-9,-,TRBJ2-1,TGTGCCAGCAGCTTAGGGGGACTAGCGGGGGTCCCCTACAATGAGCAGTTCTTC,CASSLGGLAGVPYNEQFF
-,TRBV7-6,-,TRBJ1-1,TGTGCCAGCCTTGAGAATTCGGGACTGGGAGCCACTGAAGCTTTCTTT,CASLENSGLGATEAFF
-,TRBV5-1,-,TRBJ2-1,TGCGCCAGCAGCTTGGAAGCGCGTGGTGAGCAGTTCTTC,CASSLEARGEQFF
-,TRBV6-2/TRBV6-3,-,TRBJ2-7,TGTGCCAGCAGCCCCCGCATCGGAGACGAGCAGTACTTC,CASSPRIGDEQYF
-,TRBV28,many,TRBJ1-6,TGTGCCAGCTCAGGAGGGCAGGGGCGGAATTCACCCCTCCACTTT,CASSGGQGRNSPLHF
TRBD2,TRBV19,-,TRBJ2-5,TGTGCCAGTAGTATAGTAGGGCTAGCGGGAGGGGTAGAGACCCAGTACTTC,CASSIVGLAGGVETQYF
-,TRBV4-1,-,TRBJ1-6,TGCGCCAGCAGCCGACAGGACAGTACTAATTCACCCCTCCACTTT,CASSRQDSTNSPLHF
-,TRBV28,-,TRBJ2-1,TGTGCCAGCAGCCCATCGGCCCTCCATGAGCAGTTCTTC,CASSPSALHEQFF
-,TRBV11-2,once,TRBJ2-7,TGTGCCAGCAGCTTAATACAGGGCTCCTACGAGCAGTACTTC,CASSLIQGSYEQYF
-,TRBV6-5,-,TRBJ2-7,TGTGCCAGCAGTTCGCCCTCACAGGCAACCTACGAGCAGTACTTC,CASSSPSQATYEQYF
-,TRBV6-5,-,TRBJ2-2,TGTGCCAGCAGTTACTACATGAGGACCACCGGGGAGCTGTTTTTT,CASSYYMRTTGELFF
-,TRBV4-2,-,TRBJ1-1,TGTGCCAGCAGCCAACCCATCAGGGGGAACACTGAAGCTTTCTTT,CASSQPIRGNTEAFF
TRBD2,TRBV19,once,TRBJ2-3,TGTGCCAGTAGTAAGGGACTAGCGGCCCTCGGGGCAGATACGCAGTATTTT,CASSKGLAALGADTQYF
TRBD2,TRBV7-9,-,TRBJ2-1,TGTGCCAGCAGCCCCAATTTGGGACTAGCGAACAATGAGCAGTTCTTC,CASSPNLGLANNEQFF
TRBD1,TRBV7-2,-,TRBJ2-7,TGTGCCAGCAGGAAAGTAGGGGGCCACGAGCAGTACTTC,CASRKVGGHEQYF
-,TRBV3-1/TRBV3-2,-,TRBJ2-7,TGTGCCAGCAGCCAAGATCAAAAGGTCCCCCGGCTTAGATACGAGCAGTACTTC,CASSQDQKVPRLRYEQYF
TRBD1,TRBV5-6,-,TRBJ1-2,TGTGCCAGCAGCTTGAACAGGGGGTTCCTTGGCTACACCTTC,CASSLNRGFLGYTF
-,TRBV27,-,TRBJ1-5,TGTGCCAGCAGTTTACAAGTAGGGAGCAATCAGCCCCAGCATTTT,CASSLQVGSNQPQHF
TRBD1,TRBV6-5,-,TRBJ1-4,TGTGCCAGCAGGGGACAGCTGAATGAAAAACTGTTTTTT,CASRGQLNEKLFF
TRBD2,TRBV6-2/TRBV6-3,-,TRBJ2-7,TGTGCCAGCAGTTTGGGGAGGGCCTCCTACGAGCAGTACTTC,CASSLGRASYEQYF
-,TRBV4-3,-,TRBJ2-1,TGCGCCAGCAGCCTCCTAAGAGCAAGCGAGCAGTTCTTC,CASSLLRASEQFF
TRBD1,TRBV5-1,-,TRBJ1-6,TGCGCCAGCAGCGAAGACAGGGGATCCTATTCACCCCTCCACTTT,CASSEDRGSYSPLHF
-,TRBV30,-,TRBJ2-7,TGTGCCTGGAGTGTAACCCGCGAGCAGTACTTC,CAWSVTREQYF
TRBD1,TRBV4-1,-,TRBJ2-1,TGCGCCAGCAGCCAAGGATCAGGGGGCTACAATGAGCAGTTCTTC,CASSQGSGGYNEQFF
TRBD2,TRBV3-1/TRBV3-2,-,TRBJ2-4,TGTGCCAGCAGCCACGGGGGGGCGGAGAAAAACATTCAGTACTTC,CASSHGGAEKNIQYF
-,TRBV19,-,TRBJ1-2,TGTGCCAGTAGTATCGGACGGGGATATGGCTACACCTTC,CASSIGRGYGYTF
-,TRBV24-1,-,TRBJ2-2,TGTGCCACCAGCACTCAGGGAACCACCGGGGAGCTGTTTTTT,CATSTQGTTGELFF
TRBD1,TRBV6-2/TRBV6-3,few,TRBJ2-1,TGTGCCAGCAGCCCCTCCGGGACAGGGCACTTTGGTGAGCAGTTCTTC,CASSPSGTGHFGEQFF
-,TRBV29-1,-,TRBJ1-1,TGCAGCGTTTACGATAACATGAACACTGAAGCTTTCTTT,CSVYDNMNTEAFF
-,TRBV5-1,-,TRBJ2-3,TGCGCCAGCAGCTTGGGAGGGGGGCGAGGAACAGATACGCAGTATTTT,CASSLGGGRGTDTQYF
TRBD2,TRBV19,-,TRBJ2-3,TGTGCCAGTAGAAAGCGGGGGTCATGGACAGATACGCAGTATTTT,CASRKRGSWTDTQYF
-,TRBV19,few,TRBJ1-2,TGTGCCAGTACCCCAGTGGGCTCCCACAGGGTTAACGGCTATGGCTACACCTTC,CASTPVGSHRVNGYGYTF
-,TRBV9,-,TRBJ1-1,TGTGCCAGCAGCCCAAGTACTGAAGCTTTCTTT,CASSPSTEAFF
TRBD1,TRBV19,-,TRBJ2-3,TGTGCCAGTAGTCAGGGGGTACTGGGCACAGATACGCAGTATTTT,CASSQGVLGTDTQYF
-,TRBV5-6,-,TRBJ1-2,TGTGCCAGCAGCTCCCGTGTCTATGGCTACACCTTC,CASSSRVYGYTF
-,TRBV5-6,-,TRBJ1-2,TGTGCCAGCAGCACGGCGGGTCCGGGTTTCTATGGCTACACCTTC,CASSTAGPGFYGYTF